This entry lists 18 T cell receptor beta chains sequenced from one sample in a study of shared clonotypes between healthy human individuals (dated by TCRdb to between 2020 and 2021). CD8 naive samples consisted of CD45RO-negative cells that were positively selected for CCR7, yielding a CD45RA+CCR7+ population without TemRA cells. The library was prepared using the immunoSEQ multiplex PCR assay. TCRdb provides this immuneACCESS table in a form limited to in-frame rearrangements. Some clones are lacking; in checked studies, under half of them reflect an unresolved V gene, and why the rest are absent is not known. The sample records roughly 2,000,000 clones, approximately 92% of which are singletons. Jointly, the top ten make up around 1.8% of the sample. Sequencing input: naive CD8+ T cells from PBMCs. Taken with the paper, the label for cell subset or site translates to: CD45RA+CCR7+. These receptors were obtained from a man in his late teens or twenties in good health. Some clones in this sample may be carry-over from other donors' samples.

The CDR3 here is CASWPAGGPRAKNIQYF. DNA of the CDR3: TGTGCCAGCTGGCCAGCGGGAGGGCCGAGGGCCAAAAACATTCAGTACTTC. The chain combines TRBV27 with TRBJ2-4; 10 bases map to TRBD2. The germline V gene encodes CDR1 MNHEY and CDR2 SMNVEV (reference sequence). CDR3 length: 17 residues. The J segment lost 1 base and the V segment lost 8 bases, leaving 11 bases of the junction unmatched.

The CDR3 DNA follows: TGTGCCAGCAGCTTCTACAGGGACAGCTACGAGCAGTACTTC. Protein sequence: CASSFYRDSYEQYF. The chain employs TRBV7-9 and TRBJ2-7; 7 bases agree with TRBD1. With 3 bases clipped from V and 3 bases from J, the junction kept 5 bases outside the gene matches. Germline CDR1 SEHNR, CDR2 FQNEAQ (reference sequence). The CDR3 spans 14 residues. The variable domain in full, completed from reference TRBV7-9 and TRBJ2-7, reads DTGVSQNPRHKITKRGQNVTFRCDPISEHNRLYWYRQTLGQGPEFLTYFQNEAQLEKSRLLSDRFSAERPKGSFSTLEIQRTEQGDSAMYLCASSFYRDSYEQYFGPGTRLTVT.

V and J are TRBV11-2 and TRBJ2-7, with D possibly being TRBD2 (5 bases). The ends were cut back, 6 bases at V and 7 bases at J, with 16 bases in the middle. Germline CDR1 SGHAT, CDR2 FQNNGV. The CDR3 length is 13 residues. The CDR3 DNA follows: TGTGCCAGCAGTTCCGGGATATTGGGAGAGCAGTACTTC. It translates to CASSSGILGEQYF. Together with reference TRBV11-2 and TRBJ2-7, the CDR3 gives the full variable domain: EAGVAQSPRYKIIEKRQSVAFWCNPISGHATLYWYQQILGQGPKLLIQFQNNGVVDDSQLPKDRFSAERLKGVDSTLKIQPAKLEDSAVYLCASSSGILGEQYFGPGTRLTVT.

CDR3 sequence (DNA): TGTGCCAGCAGTTTCCGGGACAGGGAATTATGGGCGCCCGGGGAGCTGTTTTTT. Protein product: CASSFRDRELWAPGELFF. V and J are TRBV27 and TRBJ2-2; TRBD1 matches at 9 bases. Germline loops: CDR1 MNHEY, CDR2 SMNVEV (reference sequence). This CDR3 has 18 residues. V lost 3 bases to trimming and J lost 6 bases; unmatched junction nucleotides: 14.

Turning to this clone: Other DNA sequences in the same sample also yield this CDR3. The rearrangement joins TRBV5-1 to TRBJ1-4; D is unclear. CDR1 is SGHRS and CDR2 is YFSETQ in the germline V gene. V shed 0 bases and J shed 2 bases, with 8 bases lying between them. This CDR3 is built from 15 residues. Here the CDR3 reads CASSLVGSTNEKLFF. The DNA of the CDR3 is TGCGCCAGCAGCTTGGTAGGGAGCACTAATGAAAAACTGTTTTTT.

The chain uses TRBV11-3 and TRBJ2-2; weak D call: TRBD1 (6 bases). This CDR3 is built from 14 residues. CDR1 is SGHNT and CDR2 is YENEEA in the germline V gene. V was shortened by 5 bases and J by 1 base, with 8 bases between the two germline ends. CDR3 DNA sequence: TGTGCCAGCAGCGGGACAAAGAACACCGGGGAGCTGTTTTTT. Protein sequence: CASSGTKNTGELFF.

The CDR3 is CASSPSLPGQPANYGYTF. In DNA form, the CDR3 reads TGTGCCAGCAGCCCCTCCTTGCCGGGACAGCCAGCTAACTATGGCTACACCTTC. The chain joins TRBV7-9 to TRBJ1-2, with 7 bases fitting TRBD1. CDR3 length equals 18 residues. Germline V lookup: CDR1 SEHNR, CDR2 FQNEAQ (reference sequence). The V segment lost 5 bases and the J segment 0 bases; nucleotides outside the gene matches: 15. Supplemented by reference TRBV7-9 and TRBJ1-2, the full variable domain reads DTGVSQNPRHKITKRGQNVTFRCDPISEHNRLYWYRQTLGQGPEFLTYFQNEAQLEKSRLLSDRFSAERPKGSFSTLEIQRTEQGDSAMYLCASSPSLPGQPANYGYTFGSGTRLTVV.

The chain combines TRBV9 with TRBJ2-3; D gene ambiguous. The CDR3 sequence is 15 residues long. V dropped 4 bases and J dropped 5 bases, with 17 bases sitting between them. Germline CDR1 and CDR2: SGDLS and YYNGEE. CDR3 residues: CASSPPPGDGDTQYF. Here the CDR3 DNA reads TGTGCCAGCAGCCCTCCTCCGGGTGACGGAGATACGCAGTATTTT.

The rearrangement links TRBV21-1 to TRBJ2-7; the table's D call, TRBD2, was not checked against the DNA. TRBV21-1 is assigned pseudogene status. This CDR3 is built from 15 residues. CDR3 protein: CASSKGPRIFYEQYF. The CDR3 DNA reads as TGTGCCAGCAGCAAAGGTCCTAGGATCTTCTACGAGCAGTACTTC.

The rearrangement joins TRBV10-3 to TRBJ1-5; weak D call: TRBD1 (6 bases). Germline values: CDR1 ENHRY, CDR2 SYGVKD. Trimming took 6 bases from V and 5 from J, leaving 14 bases between them. The CDR3 extends over 14 amino acids. CDR3 bases: TGTGCCATCAGCGCCCTGGGGGGGCATCAGCCCCAGCATTTT. It encodes CAISALGGHQPQHF.

V usage is TRBV27 and J usage is TRBJ2-3; D is possibly TRBD1 or TRBD2 (5 bases each). The CDR3 is made up of 14 amino acids. The germline gives CDR1 MNHEY, CDR2 SMNVEV (reference sequence). V lost 2 bases and J 1 base, leaving 7 bases between the germline ends. The CDR3 sequence is CASSLGTRTDTQYF. The CDR3 coding sequence is TGTGCCAGCAGTTTAGGGACCCGCACAGATACGCAGTATTTT.

This sequence joins TRBV21-1 and TRBJ1-1. TRBV21-1 is flagged as a pseudogene. The CDR3 is made up of 16 amino acids. The CDR3 sequence: CASSKPTPGGGTEAFF. DNA for the CDR3: TGTGCCAGCAGCAAACCCACCCCCGGAGGTGGCACTGAAGCTTTCTTT.

The chain recombines TRBV27 with TRBJ2-6; D could derive from TRBD1 or TRBD2 (5 bases each). Trimming took 0 bases from V and 2 from J, leaving 8 bases between them. The germline gives CDR1 MNHEY, CDR2 SMNVEV (reference sequence). There are 16 residues in the CDR3. CDR3 nucleotides: TGTGCCAGCAGTTTATCGATGGGGGCTGGGGCCAACGTCCTGACTTTC. It translates to CASSLSMGAGANVLTF.

With respect to this clone: This same CDR3 is encoded by further DNA sequences in the sample. The chain links TRBV27 to TRBJ2-1; no clear D gene. Germline assignment: CDR1 MNHEY and CDR2 SMNVEV (reference sequence). This CDR3 contains 14 residues. The V gene lost 4 bases and the J gene lost 0 bases, with 7 bases spanning the gap. The CDR3 protein is CASSYGSSYNEQFF. The CDR3 nucleotides are TGTGCCAGCAGTTATGGTAGCTCCTACAATGAGCAGTTCTTC.

This clone came up a few times. This rearrangement joins TRBV2 to TRBJ2-7; D remains unclear. The CDR3 extends over 10 amino acids. Germline V gene sequence: CDR1 SNHLY, CDR2 FYNNEI. Trimming removed 10 bases at V and 3 bases at J, with 7 bases between. The CDR3 here is CATDNYEQYF. CDR3 DNA sequence: TGTGCCACCGACAACTACGAGCAGTACTTC.

The rearrangement links TRBV11-2 to TRBJ2-4; D gene ambiguous. There are 12 residues in the CDR3. Germline CDR1 SGHAT, CDR2 FQNNGV. Deletions cut 5 bases from V and 8 bases from J, with 10 bases between. The CDR3 DNA follows: TGTGCCAGCAGCCCCACGGCATACATTCAGTACTTC. Its translation: CASSPTAYIQYF.

The chain has TRBV4-3 and TRBJ2-1, with D uncertain. V dropped 4 bases and J dropped 8 bases, with 12 bases sitting between them. This CDR3 has 13 residues. Germline values: CDR1 LGHNA, CDR2 YSLEER. The CDR3 loop is CASSPALTDEQFF. CDR3 nucleotide sequence: TGCGCCAGCAGCCCGGCTCTGACGGATGAGCAGTTCTTC.

V usage is TRBV2 and J usage is TRBJ2-6; D is unresolved. V shed 3 bases and J shed 0 bases, with 6 bases lying between them. CDR1 is SNHLY, CDR2 FYNNEI, per germline. This CDR3 has 15 residues. The CDR3 DNA is TGTGCCAGCAGTGACCTATTCTCTGGGGCCAACGTCCTGACTTTC. This gives the protein CASSDLFSGANVLTF.